The 2 T cell receptor beta chains presented below share a single source sample, sequenced in a study of blood T cells in healthy people across ages. A J-beta primer mix and a sample-barcoded 5' primer were used in a second PCR of roughly 6 to 12 cycles. Each CDR3 protein is one row after TCRdb ran MiXCR on the 5' RACE reads. The data contain approximately 960,000 distinct CDR3 sequences, almost 30% of them singletons. These data were also filed under a second study, of T cells of mothers and their children.

The sample was blood. The receptors derive from a woman in her thirties or forties in good health.

The J gene is TRBJ2-1, the V gene TRBV4-2; 10 bases match TRBD2. This CDR3 comprises 15 residues. V shed 4 bases and J 9 bases; nucleotides not matched to a gene: 9. The germline V gene encodes CDR1 LGHNA and CDR2 YNFKEQ. CDR3 amino acids: CASSRESGGASEQFF. CDR3 bases: TGTGCCAGCAGCCGCGAAAGCGGGGGGGCCAGTGAGCAGTTCTTC.

This clonotype was seen many times. This chain uses TRBV29-1 with TRBJ2-1; no reliable D call. Trimming shortened V by 3 bases and J by 0 bases, and 9 bases separated the two germline ends. CDR1 and CDR2 from the germline V gene are SQVTM and ANQGSEA. This CDR3 comprises 14 residues. The DNA for the CDR3 is TGCAGCGTTGACACAGAGAGCTCCTACAATGAGCAGTTCTTC. Encoded protein: CSVDTESSYNEQFF.